The clone carrying this TCR beta chain was recorded once. Its target is not known. This CDR3 region has 14 residues. Germline CDR1 and CDR2: SGHDN and FVKESK. Deletions cut 8 bases from V and 1 base from J, with 13 bases between. Indicated treatment: oral pan-JAK inhibitor, 5-10 mg twice daily. The entry originates in a study of CD8+ T cells in alopecia areata. Extracted RNA was reverse transcribed, and the resulting cDNA served as sequencing template. Clones were sequenced by immunoSEQ multiplex PCR, and TCRdb holds only the in-frame ones, with some missing. The sample consists of over 150,000 clones, roughly 50% of them appearing once. Study-level points and caveats: Sharing of TCR sequences between patients (possibly for HLA-related reasons) was less clear than in mice. Lesional scalp exceeded normal scalp in clonality, especially in alopecia totalis/universalis.

This specimen was CD8+ T cells sorted from blood, taken at week 24, from a patient treated with tofacitinib. The V call is TRBV14, the J call TRBJ2-3; D ambiguous. The clonotype originates from a human donor with alopecia areata. CDR3 sequence reads: CASSQLTGTDTQYF. DNA of the CDR3: TGTGCCAGCTCACAATTAACAGGCACAGATACGCAGTATTTT.